The entry that follows covers one TCR beta chain sequence. Its antigen is not identified. These data originate in a study of lymphopenia after photon versus proton radiotherapy. Findings and caveats of the study: Better survival with proton therapy was suggested as possible, not demonstrated. Oligoclonal CD8+ Temra expansion after nadir drove photon patients' diversity drop. Post-nadir TCR diversity decline inversely tracked overall survival among those who died.

The assay was immunoSEQ multiplex PCR, and TCRdb's table has in-frame clones only and misses some. The profile shows 50,000 or so clones, 92% of them singletons. Germline lookup yields CDR1 SGHRS and CDR2 YFSETQ. CDR3 length: 12 amino acids. The V end lost 0 bases, the J end lost 7 bases, and 4 bases lay between the germline ends. This material consisted of peripheral blood, taken from a patient treated with photon-based radiotherapy. The chain carries TRBV5-1 and TRBJ1-4; D uncertain. This TCR derives from a woman between 40 and 55 years old with cholangiocarcinoma. The CDR3 DNA reads as TGCGCCAGCAGCTTGGATGGTGAAAAACTGTTTTTT. Residues: CASSLDGEKLFF.